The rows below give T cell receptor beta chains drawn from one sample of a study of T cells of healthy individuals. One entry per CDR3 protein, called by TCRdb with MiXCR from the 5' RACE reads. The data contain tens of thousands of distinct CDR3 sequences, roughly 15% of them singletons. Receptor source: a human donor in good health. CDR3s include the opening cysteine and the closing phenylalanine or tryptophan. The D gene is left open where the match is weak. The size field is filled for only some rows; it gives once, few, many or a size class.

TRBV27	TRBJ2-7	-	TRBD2	TGTGCCAGCCGATCGGGACTAGGGGCTGCCTACGAGCAGTACTTC	CASRSGLGAAYEQYF
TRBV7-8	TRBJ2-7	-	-	TGTGCCAGCAGCTTAGGTCTAGCTGGCGAGCAGTACTTC	CASSLGLAGEQYF
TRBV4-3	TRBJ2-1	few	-	TGCGCCAGCAGCCTAGGCCTGGGAAACAATGAGCAGTTCTTC	CASSLGLGNNEQFF
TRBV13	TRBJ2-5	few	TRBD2	TGTGCCAGCAGCTTTCAGACTAGCGGAGAGACCCAGTACTTC	CASSFQTSGETQYF
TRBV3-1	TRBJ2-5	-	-	TGTGCCAGCAGCTTAGGGAGGGGGCAAGGGCAAGAGACCCAGTACTTC	CASSLGRGQGQETQYF
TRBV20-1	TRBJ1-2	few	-	TGCAGTGCTAGAGATTCCAGAAACTATGGCTACACCTTC	CSARDSRNYGYTF
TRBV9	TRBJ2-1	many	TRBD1	TGTGCCAGCAGCGTAGACCCTCTCGGGACAGGGTTTGCGAATGAGCAGTTCTTC	CASSVDPLGTGFANEQFF
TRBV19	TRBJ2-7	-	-	TGTGCCAGTAGTATTCCGGGGGAGCAGTACTTC	CASSIPGEQYF
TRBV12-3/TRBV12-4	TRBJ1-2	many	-	TGTGCCAGCAGTTATACACCCATTGGCTACACCTTC	CASSYTPIGYTF
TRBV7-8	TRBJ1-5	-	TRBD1	TGTGCCAGCAGCTTCAGGGGGGCCCAGGGGCCCCAGCATTTT	CASSFRGAQGPQHF
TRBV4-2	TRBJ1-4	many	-	TGTGCCAGCAGCCAAGAGGGGGGGGAAAAACTGTTTTTT	CASSQEGGEKLFF
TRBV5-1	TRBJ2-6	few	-	TGCGCCAGCAGCTCTACTACTTCTGGGGCCAACGTCCTGACTTTC	CASSSTTSGANVLTF